Listed here are 24 T cell receptor beta chains from one sample, sequenced in a study of T cells in Graves' hyperthyroidism and ophthalmopathy. Amplification yielded TCR beta CDR3 regions, with RNA transcripts as the source. RT-PCR in the first round (using the HTBI primer set) targeted the TCR CDR3. TCRdb itself ran the multiplex PCR reads through MiXCR, one entry per CDR3 protein. The sample yields about 290,000 distinct CDR3 sequences, about an eighth seen once. Input material: blood. These receptors were collected from a woman aged 25 to 39 with Graves' hyperthyroidism that later progressed to Graves' ophthalmopathy.

The rearrangement links TRBV4-3 to TRBJ2-2; 9 bases are a match to TRBD2. V shed 3 bases and J 1 base; nucleotides not matched to a gene: 3. This CDR3 has 16 residues. Germline V gives CDR1 LGHNA, CDR2 YSLEER. The chain's CDR3 is CASSHRLAENTGELFF. The CDR3 DNA reads as TGCGCCAGCAGCCACAGACTAGCGGAGAACACCGGGGAGCTGTTTTTT.

This clonotype was counted ten times or more. The chain has TRBV9 and TRBJ2-7, with D possibly TRBD2 on 6 matching bases. Trimming stripped 2 bases from V and 7 bases from J, with 13 bases between. The CDR3 is 13 residues long. CDR1 and CDR2 (germline): SGDLS, YYNGEE. The CDR3 sequence is CASSVSGLGEQYF. For the CDR3, the DNA is TGTGCCAGCAGCGTTAGCGGCCTGGGAGAGCAGTACTTC.

The table lists this clonotype with many counts. This chain connects TRBV10-3 to TRBJ2-3, with unresolved D. The CDR3 extends over 14 amino acids. Germline CDR1 reads ENHRY; CDR2 reads SYGVKD. V lost 5 bases to trimming and J lost 1 base, with 10 bases between them. The CDR3 spells CAISFDPGTDTQYF. CDR3 nucleotide sequence: TGTGCCATCAGTTTCGACCCAGGCACAGATACGCAGTATTTT.

Concerning this clonotype: A much larger clone lies one base from this, so it may be a read error. The V call is TRBV7-8, the J call TRBJ2-1; 10 bases are a match to TRBD2. Germline CDR1 and CDR2: SGHVS and FQNEAQ. V gave up 2 bases and J gave up 6 bases; unmatched junction bases: 7. The CDR3 spans 16 residues. DNA for the CDR3: TGTGCCAGCAGCTTATTGGGGACTAGCGACACCAATGAGCAGTTCTTC. Its translation: CASSLLGTSDTNEQFF.

This clonotype was picked up many times. This rearrangement joins TRBV28 to TRBJ2-7; D gene unclear. Germline loops: CDR1 MDHEN, CDR2 SYDVKM. Trimming removed 5 bases at V and 4 bases at J, with 9 bases between. CDR3 size: 12 residues. The CDR3 nucleotides are TGTGCCAGCAGTCGGGCGCCGTACGAGCAGTACTTC. Its translation: CASSRAPYEQYF.

The table lists this clonotype with many counts. This chain joins TRBV24-1 and TRBJ1-4; 7 nucleotides align to TRBD1. The CDR3 length is 15 residues. Trimming removed 3 bases from V and 3 bases from J; junction bases left unmatched: 3. Germline lookup yields CDR1 KGHDR and CDR2 SFDVKD. The CDR3: CATSDPTGPNEKLFF. In DNA, the CDR3 is TGTGCCACCAGTGATCCGACAGGGCCTAATGAAAAACTGTTTTTT.

In this sample, this clonotype turned up many times. The rearrangement joins TRBV7-9 to TRBJ2-1, with no clear D. The CDR3 has 12 residues. Trimming pared 3 bases from V and 12 bases from J, leaving 12 bases between. Germline assignment: CDR1 SEHNR and CDR2 FQNEAQ (reference sequence). CDR3 DNA sequence: TGTGCCAGCAGCTTGGGCGGCGGCGGGCAGTTCTTC. The encoded protein is CASSLGGGGQFF.

This clonotype has only a few counts. CDR3 region: CASSRTHSRGALSYEQYF. The CDR3 nucleotides are TGCGCCAGCAGCCGAACACACTCCCGGGGAGCCCTCTCCTACGAGCAGTACTTC. This chain joins TRBV4-1 and TRBJ2-7; tentative D call: TRBD2 (5 bases). The length of the CDR3 is 18 residues. The germline gives CDR1 MGHRA, CDR2 YSYEKL. V lost 4 bases and J lost 0, with 22 bases in between.

About this clonotype itself: Just one base apart from a much larger clone, this may be a read error. J is TRBJ1-2 and V is TRBV2; tentatively, D is TRBD1 (5 bases). From germline, CDR1 is SNHLY and CDR2 FYNNEI. CDR3 size: 14 residues. The CDR3 region has the DNA TGTACCAGCAGTGAAGTAGGGCAGGGTTATGGCTACACCTTC. The encoded protein is CTSSEVGQGYGYTF.

This clonotype has at least ten counts. The chain couples TRBV28 to TRBJ2-7; 7 nucleotides agree with TRBD1. The CDR3 is 16 residues long. Germline CDR1 reads MDHEN; CDR2 reads SYDVKM. With V trimmed by 3 bases and J by 0 bases, 8 bases remained unmatched. The DNA for the CDR3 is TGTGCCAGCAGTTTGTTTTCGGGACAGAGCTCCTACGAGCAGTACTTC. Translated: CASSLFSGQSSYEQYF. The whole variable domain, remainder taken from reference TRBV28 and TRBJ2-7, is DVKVTQSSRYLVKRTGEKVFLECVQDMDHENMFWYRQDPGLGLRLIYFSYDVKMKEKGDIPEGYSVSREKKERFSLILESASTNQTSMYLCASSLFSGQSSYEQYFGPGTRLTVT.

This clonotype was observed at least ten times. This chain connects TRBV15 to TRBJ2-5; D call uncertain. CDR3 length equals 16 residues. CDR1 LNHNV and CDR2 YYDKDF come from the germline V gene (reference sequence). The V end was cut by 0 bases, the J end by 4 bases, with 15 bases between. In DNA form, the CDR3 reads TGTGCCACCAGCAGAGAGTCTCAGGCCTCAGGAGAGACCCAGTACTTC. Protein sequence: CATSRESQASGETQYF.

This clonotype was seen many times. The genes are TRBV10-3 and TRBJ2-7; 7 bases align to TRBD2. V trimming: 6 bases; J trimming: 2 bases; junction bases outside the gene matches: 7. Looked up from germline, CDR1 is ENHRY and CDR2 is SYGVKD. CDR3 size: 14 residues. CDR3 residues: CAIRKSGTTYEQYF. Written as DNA, the CDR3 is TGTGCCATCAGAAAGAGCGGGACCACCTACGAGCAGTACTTC.

This clonotype occurred many times. This chain uses TRBV27 with TRBJ1-1; no clear D. Trimming shortened V by 2 bases and J by 6 bases, and 7 bases separated the two germline ends. In germline, CDR1 is MNHEY, CDR2 SMNVEV (reference sequence). CDR3 length equals 12 residues. The DNA for the CDR3 is TGTGCCAGCAGTTTAACTGGCGCTGAAGCTTTCTTT. Translated: CASSLTGAEAFF.

This clonotype was detected only once. J is TRBJ1-2 and V is TRBV6-1, with D hard to call. The CDR3 is made up of 13 amino acids. Per germline, CDR1 MNHNS and CDR2 SASEGT. V lost 8 bases and J 1 base, leaving 11 bases between the germline ends. The CDR3 loop reads CASSPSLNYGYTF. Here the CDR3 DNA reads TGTGCCAGCTCCCCGTCACTTAACTATGGCTACACCTTC.

Only a few counts were recorded for this clonotype. CDR3 DNA sequence: TGTGCCATCAGTGAGTCGGCAGGGTACGGCTACACCTTC. Translating it yields CAISESAGYGYTF. This chain links TRBV10-3 with TRBJ1-2; maybe TRBD1 (5 bases). V dropped 0 bases and J dropped 8 bases, with 10 bases sitting between them. Germline V CDR1 and CDR2: ENHRY, SYGVKD. The CDR3 spans 13 residues.

This clonotype was counted many times. The chain carries TRBV27 and TRBJ1-4; 10 bases align to TRBD1. The CDR3 covers 15 residues. Germline values: CDR1 MNHEY, CDR2 SMNVEV (reference sequence). V lost 5 bases and J lost 7; bases outside the gene matches: 7. The CDR3 spells CASSPQTGGFEKLFF. Written as DNA, the CDR3 is TGTGCCAGCAGTCCGCAGACAGGGGGCTTTGAAAAACTGTTTTTT.

CDR3 sequence (DNA): TGTGCCTGGAGTGTACTGCGGGGGGGGTCCGGGGAGCTGTTTTTT. The encoded protein is CAWSVLRGGSGELFF. The gene calls are TRBV30 and TRBJ2-2; 9 nucleotides align to TRBD2. The V gene's germline CDR1 is GTSNPN and CDR2 SVGIG (reference sequence). This CDR3 region has 15 residues. The V segment lost 0 bases and the J segment 6 bases; nucleotides outside the gene matches: 5.

This clonotype was detected ten times or more. The gene calls are TRBV3-1 and TRBJ2-2, with D maybe TRBD2 (5 bases). V was cut by 1 base and J by 5 bases, with 11 bases left in between. CDR3 length equals 15 residues. CDR1 LGHDT and CDR2 YNNKEL come from the germline V gene (reference sequence). The CDR3 coding sequence is TGTGCCAGCAGCCAAGTTTCTACGGGAACCGGGGAGCTGTTTTTT. This gives the protein CASSQVSTGTGELFF. Complete variable domain (other parts from reference TRBV3-1 and TRBJ2-2): DTAVSQTPKYLVTQMGNDKSIKCEQNLGHDTMYWYKQDSKKFLKIMFSYNNKELIINETVPNRFSPKSPDKAHLNLHINSLELGDSAVYFCASSQVSTGTGELFFGEGSRLTVL.

This clonotype has ten or more counts. The gene calls are TRBV15 and TRBJ2-1, with 11 bases lining up with TRBD2. Per germline, CDR1 LNHNV and CDR2 YYDKDF (reference sequence). This CDR3 region has 15 residues. V shed 5 bases, J shed 4 bases, and the junction held 4 bases outside the gene matches. The chain's CDR3 is CATSFLAGGYNEQFF. DNA for the CDR3: TGTGCCACCAGCTTCCTAGCGGGAGGATACAATGAGCAGTTCTTC.

Details on this clonotype: A much larger clone differs by one base, so this may be a read error. The V call is TRBV11-2, the J call TRBJ2-1; the match to TRBD2 covers 7 bases. The CDR3 spans 15 residues. Per germline, CDR1 SGHAT and CDR2 FQNNGV. Trimming at V came to 5 bases and at J to 5 bases, leaving 9 bases not matched to a gene. The CDR3, as DNA: TGTGCCAGCAGCCAAACTAGCGAGGGCAACAATGAGCAGTTCTTC. The encoded protein is CASSQTSEGNNEQFF.

In its sample, this clonotype was seen a few times. The V gene is TRBV6-5, the J gene TRBJ2-7; TRBD1 might be the D (9 bases). Trimming removed 2 bases at V and 3 bases at J, with 26 bases between. Looked up from germline, CDR1 is MNHEY and CDR2 is SVGAGI. The CDR3 consists of 19 residues. CDR3 amino acids: CASSYTGTGTSGNLYEQYF. The CDR3 DNA follows: TGTGCCAGCAGTTACACCGGGACAGGGACTAGTGGGAACCTCTACGAGCAGTACTTC.

The chain employs TRBV18 and TRBJ2-3; 12 nucleotides line up with TRBD2. CDR1 is KGHSH and CDR2 is LQKENI in the germline V gene. V lost 3 bases and J lost 4; bases outside the gene matches: 2. The CDR3 has 15 amino acids. CDR3 in amino acids: CASSPGTSGSDTQYF. The CDR3 DNA follows: TGTGCCAGCTCACCTGGGACTAGCGGGTCAGATACGCAGTATTTT.

This clonotype was observed many times. The rearrangement links TRBV24-1 to TRBJ2-3, with D perhaps matching TRBD2 (6 bases). The V end lost 0 bases, the J end lost 4 bases, and 10 bases lay between the germline ends. The CDR3 consists of 15 residues. Looked up from germline, CDR1 is KGHDR and CDR2 is SFDVKD. The CDR3 protein is CATSDLRRDSDTQYF. CDR3 nucleotide sequence: TGTGCCACCAGTGATTTGCGGCGGGACTCAGATACGCAGTATTTT.

This clonotype has just a few counts. V is TRBV24-1 and J is TRBJ2-3; D remains unclear. The CDR3 loop spans 13 amino acids. Germline CDR1 is KGHDR and CDR2 is SFDVKD. V lost 3 bases to trimming and J lost 6 bases, with 9 bases between them. CDR3 in DNA: TGTGCCACCAGTGATCCATTGGCCGATACGCAGTATTTT. Its protein product is CATSDPLADTQYF.